Listed here are 12 T cell receptor beta chains from one sample, sequenced in a study of blood T cell repertoires in COVID-19. Only in-frame clones appear in the TCRdb table, and some are missing; sequencing was by immunoSEQ multiplex PCR. Seen here are around 170,000 clones, about 91% observed once, and the top ten hold under 4.5%. Sequencing input: peripheral blood. The receptors here all came from a woman in her 30s with acute or convalescent COVID-19.

V usage is TRBV24-1 and J usage is TRBJ2-6; the D gene is possibly TRBD1 (6 bases). V lost 4 bases to trimming and J lost 2 bases, with 11 bases between them. CDR1 is KGHDR and CDR2 is SFDVKD in the germline V gene. The CDR3 is 16 amino acids. The CDR3 bases are TGTGCCACCAGTGACCACGGGACAACTGGGGCCAACGTCCTGACTTTC. It translates to CATSDHGTTGANVLTF.

The V gene is TRBV18, the J gene TRBJ2-7; tentative D call: TRBD2 (5 bases). Germline V CDR1 and CDR2: KGHSH, LQKENI. The CDR3 spans 11 residues. V lost 5 bases, J lost 7 bases, and 9 bases lay in between. CDR3 nucleotides: TGTGCCAGCTCATCGGAGGAAGAGCAGTACTTC. This sequence encodes CASSSEEEQYF.

This sequence joins TRBV20-1 and TRBJ1-6; 8 positions agree with TRBD1. The CDR3 has 16 amino acids. Germline V gene lookup returns CDR1 DFQATT and CDR2 SNEGSKA (reference sequence). Trimming removed 3 bases from V and 1 base from J; junction bases left unmatched: 5. The chain's CDR3 is CSASGQGASYNSPLHF. The DNA of the CDR3 is TGCAGTGCTAGTGGGCAGGGGGCTTCCTATAATTCACCCCTCCACTTT.

This clone was recorded only once. The chain is built from TRBV5-4 and TRBJ2-1; 8 bases are shared with TRBD2. The length of the CDR3 is 16 residues. CDR1 SGHNT and CDR2 YYREEE come from the germline V gene (reference sequence). Trimming removed 5 bases from V and 1 base from J; junction bases left unmatched: 8. The CDR3 nucleotides read TGTGCCAGCAGTACCAACCGGGGGGGATCCTACAATGAGCAGTTCTTC. Amino acids: CASSTNRGGSYNEQFF.

The chain combines TRBV2 with TRBJ2-3, with D perhaps TRBD1 (6 bases). Per germline, CDR1 SNHLY and CDR2 FYNNEI. Trimming shortened V by 6 bases and J by 2 bases, and 9 bases separated the two germline ends. The CDR3 consists of 13 residues. The CDR3 loop reads CASRRDTTDTQYF. The CDR3 DNA reads TGTGCCAGCAGACGGGACACCACAGATACGCAGTATTTT.

The chain recombines TRBV5-1 with TRBJ1-5, with unresolved D. The CDR3 spans 15 residues. Trimming removed 0 bases from V and 0 bases from J, with 7 bases in between. In germline, CDR1 is SGHRS, CDR2 YFSETQ. CDR3 nucleotide sequence: TGCGCCAGCAGCTTGGAATCGGGTAGCAATCAGCCCCAGCATTTT. It codes for CASSLESGSNQPQHF.

The rearrangement links TRBV7-9 to TRBJ1-4; 7 positions agree with TRBD1. This CDR3 comprises 14 residues. V lost 3 bases to trimming and J lost 4 bases; unmatched junction nucleotides: 2. Germline V gene data show CDR1 as SEHNR and CDR2 as FQNEAQ (reference sequence). The CDR3 bases are TGTGCCAGCAGCTTGGGACAGCTTAATGAAAAACTGTTTTTT. Translated: CASSLGQLNEKLFF.

V and J are TRBV28 and TRBJ2-1, with TRBD2 identical over 7 bases. V lost 4 bases and J lost 8; bases outside the gene matches: 5. CDR3 length: 13 amino acids. CDR1 and CDR2 from the germline V gene are MDHEN and SYDVKM. CDR3 sequence: CASSWGGSDEQFF. The CDR3, as DNA: TGTGCCAGCAGTTGGGGGGGAAGCGATGAGCAGTTCTTC.

This chain connects TRBV11-3 to TRBJ2-1; no clear D gene. This CDR3 comprises 11 residues. The germline gives CDR1 SGHNT, CDR2 YENEEA. Trimming left V 1 base short and J 8 bases short, with 3 bases between. The CDR3 loop is CASSLAYEQFF. CDR3 sequence (DNA): TGTGCCAGCAGCTTAGCGTATGAGCAGTTCTTC.

The chain has TRBV2 and TRBJ2-1; 13 nucleotides line up with TRBD2. Germline V gene data show CDR1 as SNHLY and CDR2 as FYNNEI. CDR3 length: 15 residues. V shed 7 bases and J 10 bases; nucleotides not matched to a gene: 10. The CDR3 bases are TGTGCCAGCAAACTCCCGGGACTAGCGGGACGAGAGCAGTTCTTC. This translates into CASKLPGLAGREQFF.

V and J are TRBV30 and TRBJ1-3; 7 bases align to TRBD1. With 7 bases clipped from V and 0 bases from J, the junction kept 12 bases outside the gene matches. CDR1 is GTSNPN and CDR2 is SVGIG in the germline V gene (reference sequence). This CDR3 is built from 16 residues. The DNA for the CDR3 is TGTGCCTCGACCCACCCCGGGACAGCCTCTGGAAACACCATATATTTT. This translates into CASTHPGTASGNTIYF.

A word on this clone: Its ends do not fully match the called genes, so a read error is possible. V usage is TRBV7-9 and J usage is TRBJ2-3, with TRBD2 matching over 7 bases. Per the germline V gene, CDR1 is SEHNR and CDR2 is FQNEAQ (reference sequence). This CDR3 has 15 amino acids. The CDR3 spells CASSPGGEGTYTQYF. The CDR3, as DNA: TGTGCCAGCAGCCCGGGAGGAGAGGGCACATATACGCAGTATTTT.